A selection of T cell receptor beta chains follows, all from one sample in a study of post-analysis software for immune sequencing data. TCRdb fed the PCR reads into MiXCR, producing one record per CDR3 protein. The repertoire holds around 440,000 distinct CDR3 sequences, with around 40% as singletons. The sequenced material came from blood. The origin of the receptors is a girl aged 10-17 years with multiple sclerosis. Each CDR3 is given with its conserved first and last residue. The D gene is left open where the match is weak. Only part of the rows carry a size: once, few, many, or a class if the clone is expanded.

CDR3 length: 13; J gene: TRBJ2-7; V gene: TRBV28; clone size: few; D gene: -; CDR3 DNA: TGTGCCAGCAAAGGGCCGAGCTCCTACGAGCAGTACTTC; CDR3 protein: CASKGPSSYEQYF
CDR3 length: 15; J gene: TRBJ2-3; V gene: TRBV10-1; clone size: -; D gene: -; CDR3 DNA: TGCGCCAGCAGTGAGTCGGGGGCGGGAGTGGATACGCAGTATTTT; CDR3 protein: CASSESGAGVDTQYF
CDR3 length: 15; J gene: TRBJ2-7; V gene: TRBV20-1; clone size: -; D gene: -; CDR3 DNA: TGCAGTGCTAGACCCCTCCGGGACTTGACCTACGTGCAGTACTTC; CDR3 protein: CSARPLRDLTYVQYF
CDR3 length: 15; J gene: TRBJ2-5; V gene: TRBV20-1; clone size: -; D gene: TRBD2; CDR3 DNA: TGCAGTGCCCCAAGGCCTAGCGGGGGCCAAGAGACCCGGTACTTC; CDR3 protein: CSAPRPSGGQETRYF
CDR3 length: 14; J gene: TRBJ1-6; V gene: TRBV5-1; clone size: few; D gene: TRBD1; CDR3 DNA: TGCGCCAGCAGCTTGGGACAGGGCGTTTCACCCCTCCACTTT; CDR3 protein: CASSLGQGVSPLHF
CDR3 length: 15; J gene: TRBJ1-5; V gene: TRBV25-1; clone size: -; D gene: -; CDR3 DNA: TGTGCCAGCAGTGAATCCTGGGGTACCAATCAGCCCCAGCATTTT; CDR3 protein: CASSESWGTNQPQHF
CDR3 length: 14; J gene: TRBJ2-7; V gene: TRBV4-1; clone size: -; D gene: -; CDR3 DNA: TGCGCCAGCAGCCAAGAGTCGCTCCTCTACGAGCAGTACTTC; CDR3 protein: CASSQESLLYEQYF
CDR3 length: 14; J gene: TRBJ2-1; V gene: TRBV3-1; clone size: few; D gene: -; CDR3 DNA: TGTGCCAGCAGCCAGGATCTAGGGAGCAATGAGCAGTTCTTC; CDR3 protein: CASSQDLGSNEQFF
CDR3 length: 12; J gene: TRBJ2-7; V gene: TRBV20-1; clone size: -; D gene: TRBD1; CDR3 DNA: TGCAGTGCCTACAGGGGTTACTACGAGCAGTACTTC; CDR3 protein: CSAYRGYYEQYF
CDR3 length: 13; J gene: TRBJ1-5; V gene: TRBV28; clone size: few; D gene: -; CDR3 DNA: TGTGCCAGCAGTTTAGTGTCAGGGCAGCCCCAGCATTTT; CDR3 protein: CASSLVSGQPQHF
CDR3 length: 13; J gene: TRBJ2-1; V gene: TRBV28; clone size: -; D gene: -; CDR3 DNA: TGTGCCCCCAAAGCGGCCCTCTACAATGAGCAGTTCTTC; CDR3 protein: CAPKAALYNEQFF
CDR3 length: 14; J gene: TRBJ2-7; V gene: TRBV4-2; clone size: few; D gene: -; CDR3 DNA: TGTGCCAGCAGCCAAGGAGGACTCTCCTACGAGCAGTACTTC; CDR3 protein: CASSQGGLSYEQYF
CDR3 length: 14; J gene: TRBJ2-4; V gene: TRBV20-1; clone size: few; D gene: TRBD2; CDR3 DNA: TGCAGTGCTATGACTAGCGGGAGCGGTAACATTCAGTACTTC; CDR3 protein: CSAMTSGSGNIQYF
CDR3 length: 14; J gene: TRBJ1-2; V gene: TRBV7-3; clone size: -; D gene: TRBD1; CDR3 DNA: TGTGCCAGCAGCCGGGACAGGGCGTCCTATGGCTACACCTTC; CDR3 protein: CASSRDRASYGYTF
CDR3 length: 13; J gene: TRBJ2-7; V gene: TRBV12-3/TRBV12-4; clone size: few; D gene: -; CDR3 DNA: TGTGCCAGCAATCGGCAGGGGAGGGTCGAGCAGTACTTC; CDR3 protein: CASNRQGRVEQYF
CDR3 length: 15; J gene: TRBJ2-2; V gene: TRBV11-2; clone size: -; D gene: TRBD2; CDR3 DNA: TGTGCCAGCAGCTTAGGGAGCGGGACGACCGGGGAGCTGTTTTTT; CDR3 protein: CASSLGSGTTGELFF
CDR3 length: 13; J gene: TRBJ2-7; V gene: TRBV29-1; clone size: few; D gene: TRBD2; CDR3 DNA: TGCAGCGTTGAAGGTGGGAGGGCCCCCGAGCAGTACTTC; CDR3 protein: CSVEGGRAPEQYF
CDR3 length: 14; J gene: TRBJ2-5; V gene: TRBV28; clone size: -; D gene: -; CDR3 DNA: TGTGCCAGCAGAGTACAGGGAATCCAAGAGACCCAGTACTTC; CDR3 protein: CASRVQGIQETQYF
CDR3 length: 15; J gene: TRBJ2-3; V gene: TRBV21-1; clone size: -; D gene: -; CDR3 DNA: TGTGCCAGCAGCAAGGGGGTAGATAGCACAGATACGCAGTATTTT; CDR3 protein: CASSKGVDSTDTQYF
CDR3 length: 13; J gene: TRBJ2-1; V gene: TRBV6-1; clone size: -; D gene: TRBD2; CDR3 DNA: TGTGCCAGTTCGACTAGCGCGAACAATGAGCAGTTCTTC; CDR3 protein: CASSTSANNEQFF
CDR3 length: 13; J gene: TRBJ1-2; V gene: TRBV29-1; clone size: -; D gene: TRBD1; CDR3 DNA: TGCAGCGTCAGGGGGAGCCCTAACTATGGCTACACCTTC; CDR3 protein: CSVRGSPNYGYTF
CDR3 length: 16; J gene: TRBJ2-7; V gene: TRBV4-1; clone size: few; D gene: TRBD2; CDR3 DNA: TGCGCCAGCAGCCACCGTGGGGCCGGGACTAGCTACGAGCAGTACTTC; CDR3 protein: CASSHRGAGTSYEQYF
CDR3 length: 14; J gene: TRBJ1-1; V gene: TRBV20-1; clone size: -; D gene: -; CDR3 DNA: TGCAGTGCTAGAGGGGGAGGCTCGAACACTGAAGCTTTCTTT; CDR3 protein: CSARGGGSNTEAFF
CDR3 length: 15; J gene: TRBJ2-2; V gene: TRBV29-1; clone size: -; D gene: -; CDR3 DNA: TGCAGCGTTGAATCCGGGCGTGCGAACACCGGGGAGCTGTTTTTT; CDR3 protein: CSVESGRANTGELFF
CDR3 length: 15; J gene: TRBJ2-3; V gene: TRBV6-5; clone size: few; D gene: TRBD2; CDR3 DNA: TGTGCCAGCAGTCTTCTAGCGGGAGATTCGGATACGCAGTATTTT; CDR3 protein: CASSLLAGDSDTQYF
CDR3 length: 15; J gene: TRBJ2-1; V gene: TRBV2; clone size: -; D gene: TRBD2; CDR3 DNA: TGTGCTAGCCTACTGGAGGTAGCGGGAGGCGGTGAGCAGTTCTTC; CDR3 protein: CASLLEVAGGGEQFF
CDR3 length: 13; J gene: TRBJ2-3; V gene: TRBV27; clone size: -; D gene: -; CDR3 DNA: TGTGCCAGCAGTTTCTATAGCACAGATACGCAGTATTTT; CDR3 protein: CASSFYSTDTQYF
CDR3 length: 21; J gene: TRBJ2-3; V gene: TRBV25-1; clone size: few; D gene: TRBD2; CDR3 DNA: TGTGCCAGCAGTGAATCCCTCCTCAAGGGACTAGCGGGAGCGCTCACAGATACGCAGTATTTT; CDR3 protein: CASSESLLKGLAGALTDTQYF
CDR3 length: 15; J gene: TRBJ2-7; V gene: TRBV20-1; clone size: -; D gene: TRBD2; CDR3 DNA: TGCAGTGCCACACCCAGCGGGAGCTTCTCCTACGAGCAGTACTTC; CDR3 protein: CSATPSGSFSYEQYF
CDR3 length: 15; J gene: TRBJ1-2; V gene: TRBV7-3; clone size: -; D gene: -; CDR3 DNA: TGTGCCAGCAGCTTAACCTCGGGACTCGGGGCTGGCTACACCTTC; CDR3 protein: CASSLTSGLGAGYTF
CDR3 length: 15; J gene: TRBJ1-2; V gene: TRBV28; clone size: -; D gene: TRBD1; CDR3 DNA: TGTGCCAGCAGTTTGGGGACAGGGGGAATCTATGGCTACACCTTC; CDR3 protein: CASSLGTGGIYGYTF
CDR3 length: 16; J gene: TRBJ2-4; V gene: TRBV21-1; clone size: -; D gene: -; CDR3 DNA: TGTGCCAGCAGCAAAAGCAAAAGGACCGTGGGTGGCATTCAGTACTTC; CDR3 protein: CASSKSKRTVGGIQYF
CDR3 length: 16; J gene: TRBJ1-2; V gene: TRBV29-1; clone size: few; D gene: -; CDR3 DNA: TGCAGTGTTGAAGATGGGGCAGGGAGGTTTGACTATGGCTACACCTTC; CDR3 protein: CSVEDGAGRFDYGYTF
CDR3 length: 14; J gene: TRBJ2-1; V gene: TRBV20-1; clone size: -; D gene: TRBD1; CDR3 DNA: TGCAGTGCTCGCGCCGGGACAGGTAACAATGAGCAGTTCTTC; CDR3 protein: CSARAGTGNNEQFF
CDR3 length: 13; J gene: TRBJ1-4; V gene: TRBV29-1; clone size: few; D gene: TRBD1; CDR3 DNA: TGCAGCGTTTTCGGGACAGGGTCTGAAAAACTGTTTTTT; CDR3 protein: CSVFGTGSEKLFF
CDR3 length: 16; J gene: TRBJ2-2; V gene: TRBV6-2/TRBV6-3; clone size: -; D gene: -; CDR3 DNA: TGTGCCAGCAGTTACTTGTCGAGAGAGTACACCGGGGAGCTGTTTTTT; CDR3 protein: CASSYLSREYTGELFF
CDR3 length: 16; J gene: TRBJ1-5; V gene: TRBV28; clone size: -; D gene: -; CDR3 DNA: TGTGCCAGCAGTTTACAAGGAGGGAGTAGCAATCAGCCCCAGCATTTT; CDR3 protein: CASSLQGGSSNQPQHF
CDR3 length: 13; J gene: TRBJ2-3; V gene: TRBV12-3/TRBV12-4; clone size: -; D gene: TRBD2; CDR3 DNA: TGTGCCAGCAAAGCGGGAGGACCAGATACGCAGTATTTT; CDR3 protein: CASKAGGPDTQYF
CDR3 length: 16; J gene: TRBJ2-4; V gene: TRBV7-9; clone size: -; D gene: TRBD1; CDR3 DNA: TGTGCCAGCAGCCGCTGGACAGGGATGGGCAAAAACATTCAGTACTTC; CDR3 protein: CASSRWTGMGKNIQYF
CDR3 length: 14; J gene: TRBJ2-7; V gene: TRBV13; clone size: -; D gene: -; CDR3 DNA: TGTGCCAGCTCGGACAGTTCCAGCTCCTACGAGCAGTACTTC; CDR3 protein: CASSDSSSSYEQYF
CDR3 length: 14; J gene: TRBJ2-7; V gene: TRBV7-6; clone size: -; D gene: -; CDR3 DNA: TGTGCCAGCAGCCCCCAGGGGCCCACCTACGAGCAGTACTTC; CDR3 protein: CASSPQGPTYEQYF
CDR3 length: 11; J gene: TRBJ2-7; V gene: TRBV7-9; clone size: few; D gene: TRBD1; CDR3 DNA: TGTGCCAGCAGCGAAGACAGGGGCCAGTACTTC; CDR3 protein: CASSEDRGQYF
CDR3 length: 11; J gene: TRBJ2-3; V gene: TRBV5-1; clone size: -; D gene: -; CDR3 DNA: TGCGCCAGCGCAACAGCAGATGCGCAGTATTTT; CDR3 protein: CASATADAQYF
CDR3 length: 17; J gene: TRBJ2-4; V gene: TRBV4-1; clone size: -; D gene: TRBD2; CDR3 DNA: TGCGCCAGCAGCCAACCGACTAGCGGGGTCGCCAAAAACATTCAGTACTTC; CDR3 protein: CASSQPTSGVAKNIQYF
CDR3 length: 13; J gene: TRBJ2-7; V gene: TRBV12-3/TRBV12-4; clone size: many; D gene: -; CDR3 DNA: TGTGCCAGCAGTGTCCCGCCTGCTTACGAGCAGTACTTC; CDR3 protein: CASSVPPAYEQYF